A selection of T cell receptor beta chains follows, all from one sample in a study of cytomegalovirus exposure and HLA in healthy donors. Sequencing used immunoSEQ multiplex PCR; TCRdb keeps in-frame clones, though not all of them. Of some 110,000 clones listed, about 80% are singletons. Input material: PBMCs. The source of these receptors is a man aged 45-60 years in good health and CMV-seropositive. Each CDR3 is given with its conserved first and last residue. D genes are given only for firm matches. Some rows have no size entry. The others give once, few or many, or a class for an expanded clone.

d_call j_call clone_size v_call cdr3_aa cdr3_nt
TRBD2 TRBJ2-7 NA TRBV10-3 CAISEGGGARYEQYF TGTGCCATCAGTGAGGGCGGGGGGGCCCGCTACGAGCAGTACTTC
NA TRBJ1-5 NA TRBV2 CASNRALDSSNQPQHF TGTGCCAGCAATAGGGCTCTTGACAGCAGCAATCAGCCCCAGCATTTT
NA TRBJ1-1 NA TRBV10-2 CASSGTVIEAFF TGCGCCAGCAGTGGGACAGTAATTGAAGCTTTCTTT
TRBD1 TRBJ2-4 NA TRBV30 CAWSVGQTAKNIQYF TGTGCCTGGAGTGTGGGACAGACAGCCAAAAACATTCAGTACTTC
NA TRBJ2-5 medium-sized TRBV7-3 CASSLSGGQETQYF TGTGCCAGCAGCTTAAGCGGAGGTCAAGAGACCCAGTACTTC
TRBD1 TRBJ1-2 NA TRBV28 CASRDGTDYGYTF TGTGCCAGCAGGGACGGGACAGACTATGGCTACACCTTC
NA TRBJ2-7 NA TRBV6-1 CASSERDGSYEQYF TGTGCCAGCAGTGAGCGGGACGGCTCCTACGAGCAGTACTTC
TRBD2 TRBJ2-5 NA TRBV28 CASSPGRGLRKTQYF TGTGCCAGCAGTCCCGGGAGGGGACTCCGGAAGACCCAGTACTTC
NA TRBJ1-1 NA TRBV29-1 CSVEESRAGEAFF TGCAGCGTTGAAGAGAGCCGGGCAGGGGAAGCTTTCTTT
TRBD2 TRBJ2-1 NA TRBV27 CASSLSTSGIYYNEQFF TGTGCCAGCAGCCTAAGTACTAGCGGGATTTACTACAATGAGCAGTTCTTC
NA TRBJ1-5 few TRBV7-2 CASSFTQGPNQPQHF TGTGCCAGCAGCTTTACACAGGGCCCCAATCAGCCCCAGCATTTT
TRBD1 TRBJ1-1 NA TRBV5-1 CASSLGGTGISEAFF TGCGCCAGCAGCTTGGGGGGGACAGGGATATCTGAAGCTTTCTTT
NA TRBJ1-4 NA TRBV5-1 CASSLTATNEKLFF TGCGCCAGCAGCTTAACAGCAACTAATGAAAAACTGTTTTTT
NA TRBJ1-6 NA TRBV28 CASSPPRGRNSPLHF TGTGCCAGCAGTCCCCCAAGGGGCCGGAATTCACCCCTCCACTTT
NA TRBJ1-1 NA TRBV4-3 CASSQEKDRNTEAFF TGCGCCAGCAGCCAAGAGAAGGACAGGAACACTGAAGCTTTCTTT
TRBD1 TRBJ1-1 few TRBV28 CASSFPLRTGRTEAFF TGTGCCAGCAGTTTTCCCCTTAGGACAGGGCGAACTGAAGCTTTCTTT
NA TRBJ1-3 NA TRBV29-1 CSVTQVASGNTIYF TGCAGCGTCACACAGGTCGCGTCTGGAAACACCATATATTTT
TRBD1 TRBJ1-2 NA TRBV7-8 CASTQGQGIGYTF TGTGCCAGCACCCAGGGACAGGGGATTGGCTACACCTTC
NA TRBJ2-5 NA TRBV19 CASSMLGGEETQYF TGTGCCAGTAGTATGCTCGGAGGGGAAGAGACCCAGTACTTC
TRBD2 TRBJ2-7 NA TRBV27 CASSTETSGSYEQYF TGTGCCAGCAGTACCGAGACTAGCGGGTCCTACGAGCAGTACTTC
TRBD1 TRBJ1-4 NA TRBV10-3 CAIRGTGEVEKLFF TGTGCCATCAGGGGGACAGGGGAAGTCGAAAAACTGTTTTTT
TRBD1 TRBJ1-1 NA TRBV5-4 CASSAEQGFAEAFF TGTGCCAGCAGCGCGGAACAGGGGTTCGCTGAAGCTTTCTTT
TRBD1 TRBJ1-2 NA TRBV30 CAWSGDRGLRGYTF TGTGCCTGGAGTGGTGACAGGGGGCTTCGTGGCTACACCTTC
NA TRBJ1-2 NA TRBV10-3 CAIRDRLGYTF TGTGCCATCAGAGACCGACTGGGCTACACCTTC
NA TRBJ2-1 NA TRBV15 CATRPPGPYNEQFF TGTGCCACCAGACCTCCGGGTCCCTACAATGAGCAGTTCTTC
TRBD1 TRBJ2-1 NA TRBV10-3 CAISESRGQKNNEQFF TGTGCCATCAGTGAGTCCAGGGGACAGAAAAACAATGAGCAGTTCTTC
TRBD1 TRBJ2-1 NA TRBV5-1 CASSLYRGTPYNEQFF TGCGCCAGCAGCTTGTACAGGGGGACCCCCTACAATGAGCAGTTCTTC
TRBD1 TRBJ2-7 NA TRBV29-1 CSVLTGSSYEQYF TGCAGCGTGCTGACAGGGAGCTCCTACGAGCAGTACTTC
NA TRBJ1-2 NA TRBV7-2 CASSLESRVMGYTF TGTGCCAGCAGCTTAGAATCCAGGGTTATGGGCTACACCTTC
NA TRBJ2-3 NA TRBV30 CAWSVGNSGATDTQYF TGTGCCTGGAGTGTAGGGAATAGCGGAGCCACAGATACGCAGTATTTT
NA TRBJ1-3 NA TRBV2 CASSYSGNTIYF TGTGCCAGCAGCTACTCTGGAAACACCATATATTTT
TRBD1 TRBJ1-5 NA TRBV19 CASSRQGARGNQPQHF TGTGCCAGTAGTCGCCAGGGGGCGCGAGGCAATCAGCCCCAGCATTTT
NA TRBJ2-3 NA TRBV5-8 CASSVSLRGSTDTQYF TGTGCCAGCAGCGTGTCTTTAAGGGGTAGCACAGATACGCAGTATTTT
TRBD1 TRBJ1-2 NA TRBV10-2 CASSDGTGTGYTF TGCGCCAGCAGTGATGGGACAGGGACTGGCTACACCTTC
NA TRBJ2-3 NA TRBV5-1 CASSLQFAGAPTDTQYF TGCGCCAGCAGCTTGCAGTTCGCGGGGGCCCCCACAGATACGCAGTATTTT
NA TRBJ1-2 NA TRBV9 CASSVDRVGGYTF TGTGCCAGCAGCGTGGACAGAGTAGGAGGCTACACCTTC
NA TRBJ1-1 few TRBV15 CATSREAGNTEAFF TGTGCCACCAGCAGAGAGGCAGGGAACACTGAAGCTTTCTTT
TRBD1 TRBJ2-5 NA TRBV15 CATSRDRGTGGETQYF TGTGCCACCAGCAGAGATCGAGGGACAGGGGGTGAGACCCAGTACTTC
NA TRBJ1-1 NA TRBV6-1 CASSEGGNTEAFF TGTGCCAGCAGTGAGGGAGGGAACACTGAAGCTTTCTTT
NA TRBJ2-2 NA TRBV7-7 CASSLAQNTGELFF TGTGCTAGCAGCTTAGCCCAGAACACCGGGGAGCTGTTTTTT
TRBD1 TRBJ1-4 NA TRBV28 CASSSPGQGVGEKLFF TGTGCCAGCAGTTCCCCGGGACAGGGAGTAGGCGAAAAACTGTTTTTT
TRBD1 TRBJ2-7 NA TRBV5-1 CASSLEQGAAEQYF TGCGCCAGCAGCTTGGAGCAGGGGGCGGCCGAGCAGTACTTC
NA TRBJ1-6 NA TRBV27 CASRGGGTYLNSPLHF TGTGCCAGCAGGGGGGGTGGAACCTACCTAAATTCACCCCTCCACTTT
NA TRBJ1-1 NA TRBV11-3 CASSLTPGLGTEAFF TGTGCCAGCAGCTTAACCCCAGGCCTGGGCACTGAAGCTTTCTTT